These 32 T cell receptor beta chains were sequenced from one sample in a study of blood T cell repertoires in COVID-19. TCRdb's copy holds only in-frame clones and misses some; the assay was immunoSEQ multiplex PCR. The data show about 140,000 clones, approximately 88% seen once. Input material: peripheral blood. The receptors stem from a woman aged 50 to 60 with acute or convalescent COVID-19.

The CDR3, as DNA: TGTGCCAGCAGGATTGGATCACCCCGGGAGAACGGCGGGGAGCTGTTTTTT. It encodes CASRIGSPRENGGELFF. The V gene is TRBV5-4, the J gene TRBJ2-2; D may be TRBD2 (6 bases). V shed 5 bases and J shed 7 bases, with 24 bases lying between them. This CDR3 spans 17 amino acids. CDR1 SGHNT and CDR2 YYREEE come from the germline V gene (reference sequence).

This clone was observed once. V is TRBV9 and J is TRBJ2-1, with no clear D. This CDR3 spans 12 amino acids. Germline values: CDR1 SGDLS, CDR2 YYNGEE. V was cut by 0 bases and J by 9 bases, with 7 bases left in between. The CDR3 sequence is CASSVDRGEQFF. CDR3 DNA: TGTGCCAGCAGCGTAGACCGAGGTGAGCAGTTCTTC. The whole variable domain, remainder taken from reference TRBV9 and TRBJ2-1, is DSGVTQTPKHLITATGQRVTLRCSPRSGDLSVYWYQQSLDQGLQFLIQYYNGEERAKGNILERFSAQQFPDLHSELNLSSLELGDSALYFCASSVDRGEQFFGPGTRLTVL.

The rearrangement joins TRBV12-3 or TRBV12-4 to TRBJ1-1; D gene ambiguous. The CDR3 length is 12 residues. V dropped 3 bases and J dropped 6 bases, with 8 bases sitting between them. The CDR3: CASSFGGPEAFF. The CDR3, as DNA: TGTGCCAGCAGTTTTGGAGGTCCTGAAGCTTTCTTT.

The chain recombines TRBV5-1 with TRBJ2-7; TRBD1 matches at 10 bases. The CDR3 runs to 14 residues. V dropped 4 bases and J dropped 6; count of bases not matched to a gene: 7. Germline V gene data show CDR1 as SGHRS and CDR2 as YFSETQ. DNA of the CDR3: TGCGCCAGCAGCCCGGGACAGGGGACCGGCGAGCAGTACTTC. Protein product: CASSPGQGTGEQYF.

The gene calls are TRBV27 and TRBJ2-1, with 8 bases fitting TRBD1. The CDR3 is made up of 12 amino acids. Looked up from germline, CDR1 is MNHEY and CDR2 is SMNVEV (reference sequence). V lost 5 bases, J lost 10 bases, and 4 bases stayed unmatched. CDR3 amino acids: CASSPQGAEQFF. The CDR3 DNA is TGTGCCAGCAGTCCGCAGGGGGCCGAGCAGTTCTTC.

The chain links TRBV9 to TRBJ2-1; no firm D call. Germline CDR1 is SGDLS and CDR2 is YYNGEE. Trimming stripped 0 bases from V and 3 bases from J, with 7 bases between. The CDR3 spans 14 residues. The CDR3 nucleotides read TGTGCCAGCAGCGTAGAAACAGTCTACAATGAGCAGTTCTTC. As protein: CASSVETVYNEQFF.

The chain carries TRBV15 and TRBJ2-7; a possible D gene is TRBD2 (5 bases). Germline CDR1 and CDR2: LNHNV and YYDKDF (reference sequence). CDR3 length: 14 residues. Trimming shortened V by 1 base and J by 2 bases, and 9 bases separated the two germline ends. Here the CDR3 DNA reads TGTGCCACCAGCAGAGGTTACGGGACCTACGAGCAGTACTTC. This gives the protein CATSRGYGTYEQYF.

V usage is TRBV2 and J usage is TRBJ2-1, with D possibly matching TRBD2 (5 bases). The CDR3 sequence is 11 residues long. Trimming left V 7 bases short and J 6 bases short, with 7 bases between. CDR1 SNHLY and CDR2 FYNNEI come from the germline V gene. CDR3 DNA: TGTGCCAGCAACCTAGCCAATGAGCAGTTCTTC. Its protein is CASNLANEQFF.

This chain links TRBV7-8 with TRBJ2-7; tentative D call: TRBD1 (5 bases). CDR3 length: 14 residues. CDR1 and CDR2 from the germline V gene are SGHVS and FQNEAQ. Trimming pared 2 bases from V and 3 bases from J, leaving 11 bases between. The CDR3 here is CASSLLAQGYEQYF. DNA for the CDR3: TGTGCCAGCAGCTTACTCGCCCAGGGCTACGAGCAGTACTTC.

The chain combines TRBV4-1 with TRBJ1-1, with D perhaps TRBD1 (5 bases). Trimming removed 4 bases at V and 5 bases at J, with 17 bases between. Germline CDR1 reads MGHRA; CDR2 reads YSYEKL. This CDR3 contains 15 residues. Here the CDR3 reads CASSLAGTSGTEAFF. CDR3 in DNA: TGCGCCAGCAGCCTGGCGGGGACCTCGGGGACTGAAGCTTTCTTT.

Here the CDR3 reads CASSLSGNTIYF. In DNA, the CDR3 is TGTGCCAGTAGCCTCTCTGGAAACACCATATATTTT. The V and J genes are TRBV19 and TRBJ1-3; D is unresolved. Deletions cut 6 bases from V and 0 bases from J, with 3 bases between. Looked up from germline, CDR1 is LNHDA and CDR2 is SQIVND (reference sequence). This CDR3 spans 12 amino acids.

The chain links TRBV6-5 to TRBJ2-2, with 8 bases matching TRBD1. Trimming took 6 bases from V and 7 from J; bases not matched to a gene: 10. Germline CDR1 and CDR2: MNHEY and SVGAGI. This CDR3 comprises 15 residues. CDR3 residues: CASRTGQASGGELFF. The CDR3 coding sequence is TGTGCCAGCAGGACGGGACAGGCATCAGGCGGGGAGCTGTTTTTT.

The rearrangement joins TRBV5-1 to TRBJ1-1; 8 bases fit TRBD1. The CDR3 contains 11 residues. V was pared by 7 bases and J by 7 bases, with 3 bases of the junction left unmatched. Germline V gene data show CDR1 as SGHRS and CDR2 as YFSETQ. The DNA of the CDR3 is TGCGCCAGCCGGGGACAGGATGAAGCTTTCTTT. Its translation is CASRGQDEAFF.

The genes are TRBV2 and TRBJ2-1; 7 positions match TRBD1. J lost 0 bases, V lost 4 bases, and 6 bases had no gene match. The CDR3 sequence is 16 residues long. Germline V CDR1 and CDR2: SNHLY, FYNNEI. CDR3: CASSADRTLSYNEQFF. DNA for the CDR3: TGTGCCAGCAGTGCGGACAGGACGCTCTCCTACAATGAGCAGTTCTTC.

The chain uses TRBV12-5 and TRBJ1-1, with D unclear. Germline values: CDR1 LGHNT, CDR2 FRNRAP. The V gene lost 7 bases and the J gene lost 0 bases, with 24 bases spanning the gap. The CDR3 has 18 amino acids. The DNA of the CDR3 is TGTGCTAGTGCCCTCCCTCCTGAGGCCGTGTCGATGAACACTGAAGCTTTCTTT. Protein: CASALPPEAVSMNTEAFF.

In its sample, this clone was seen a few times. CDR3 DNA sequence: TGTGCCAGCAGCCAAGCCGGCGGGTCACCCCTCCACTTT. This codes for CASSQAGGSPLHF. The V gene is TRBV14, the J gene TRBJ1-6; D not resolved. CDR3 size: 13 residues. V dropped 1 base and J dropped 10 bases, with 8 bases sitting between them. The V gene's germline CDR1 is SGHDN and CDR2 FVKESK.

The V call is TRBV11-2, the J call TRBJ2-1; 11 bases map to TRBD2. With 3 bases clipped from V and 10 bases from J, the junction kept 11 bases outside the gene matches. The CDR3 loop spans 16 amino acids. From germline, CDR1 is SGHAT and CDR2 FQNNGV. The CDR3 region is CASSLGSGGAMVEQFF. DNA for the CDR3: TGTGCCAGCAGCTTGGGTAGCGGGGGGGCGATGGTCGAGCAGTTCTTC.

J is TRBJ2-7 and V is TRBV3-1 (or the pseudogene TRBV3-2); D perhaps matches TRBD2 (6 bases). V lost 0 bases to trimming and J lost 6 bases, with 9 bases between them. CDR1 is LGHDT, CDR2 YNNKEL, per germline (reference sequence). This CDR3 is built from 13 residues. The CDR3 sequence is CASSQDLGGEQYF. As DNA, the CDR3 is TGTGCCAGCAGCCAAGATCTCGGGGGCGAGCAGTACTTC.

The rearrangement uses TRBV5-4 and TRBJ1-1, with TRBD1 matching 7 bases. Germline lookup yields CDR1 SGHNT and CDR2 YYREEE (reference sequence). With V trimmed by 5 bases and J by 4 bases, 8 bases remained unmatched. The CDR3 runs 14 residues. The CDR3 sequence is CASSFTTGVTEAFF. The CDR3 region has the DNA TGTGCCAGCAGTTTTACAACAGGGGTCACTGAAGCTTTCTTT.

This clone was observed once. This chain joins TRBV14 and TRBJ1-2, with 7 bases lining up with TRBD1. Looked up from germline, CDR1 is SGHDN and CDR2 is FVKESK. This CDR3 comprises 16 residues. V lost 5 bases and J lost 3; bases outside the gene matches: 12. The CDR3 protein is CASSSGGQPEYYGYTF. In nucleotides, the CDR3 is TGTGCCAGCAGCTCAGGGGGACAACCTGAATACTATGGCTACACCTTC.

The J gene is TRBJ1-5, the V gene TRBV5-8, with D perhaps matching TRBD1 (6 bases). The germline V and J ends were trimmed by 6 bases and 2 bases, with 9 bases remaining between them. Germline lookup yields CDR1 SGHTS and CDR2 YDEGEE. This CDR3 has 13 residues. CDR3 nucleotides: TGTGCCAGCACCTCAGGGGGCAATCAGCCCCAGCATTTT. Protein product: CASTSGGNQPQHF. The full variable domain, rest sourced from reference TRBV5-8 and TRBJ1-5, is EAGVTQSPTHLIKTRGQQATLRCSPISGHTSVYWYQQALGLGLQFLLWYDEGEERNRGNFPPRFSGRQFPNYSSELNVNALELEDSALYLCASTSGGNQPQHFGDGTRLSIL.

The chain combines TRBV28 with TRBJ1-1; D remains unclear. Between the trimmed V and J ends, which lost 2 bases and 4 bases, there was a span of 14 bases. The CDR3 totals 15 residues. The germline V gene encodes CDR1 MDHEN and CDR2 SYDVKM. CDR3 in amino acids: CASSLGDTAGTEAFF. The CDR3 DNA reads TGTGCCAGCAGTTTAGGAGACACGGCGGGCACTGAAGCTTTCTTT.

The chain carries TRBV10-1 and TRBJ1-1; D may be TRBD1 (5 bases). The germline V gene encodes CDR1 WNHNN and CDR2 SYGVQD (reference sequence). CDR3 length: 13 amino acids. Trimming left V 5 bases short and J 1 base short, with 8 bases between. This chain's CDR3 is CASSQGPNTEAFF. CDR3 sequence (DNA): TGCGCCAGCAGTCAGGGCCCGAACACTGAAGCTTTCTTT.

This sequence joins TRBV10-3 and TRBJ1-3; TRBD1 is a possible D gene (5 bases). Germline CDR1 ENHRY, CDR2 SYGVKD. The germline V and J ends were trimmed by 6 bases and 0 bases, with 9 bases remaining between them. This CDR3 is built from 14 residues. In DNA, the CDR3 is TGTGCCATCAGGGCAGACAGCTCTGGAAACACCATATATTTT. This codes for CAIRADSSGNTIYF.

The chain combines TRBV19 with TRBJ2-2; perhaps TRBD2 as D (6 bases). This CDR3 contains 16 residues. V dropped 4 bases and J dropped 2 bases, with 14 bases sitting between them. Germline V gene lookup returns CDR1 LNHDA and CDR2 SQIVND (reference sequence). The CDR3 spells CASSTQSGANTGELFF. As DNA, the CDR3 is TGTGCCAGTAGTACCCAATCGGGAGCTAACACCGGGGAGCTGTTTTTT.

The rearrangement uses TRBV5-8 and TRBJ2-2; D ambiguous. Trimming removed 2 bases at V and 7 bases at J, with 12 bases between. The CDR3 spans 14 residues. CDR1 is SGHTS and CDR2 is YDEGEE in the germline V gene. CDR3 residues: CASSFGQALGELFF. CDR3 nucleotide sequence: TGTGCCAGCAGCTTTGGGCAGGCCCTCGGGGAGCTGTTTTTT.

The V gene is TRBV2, the J gene TRBJ2-3, with 14 bases aligning to TRBD2. CDR1 and CDR2 (germline): SNHLY, FYNNEI. The trim removed 6 bases at V and 2 bases at J, leaving 4 bases unmatched. The CDR3 extends over 16 amino acids. As DNA, the CDR3 is TGTGCCAGCAGAAGGACTAGCGGGGGGCCCACAGATACGCAGTATTTT. Its protein product is CASRRTSGGPTDTQYF.

This clone was picked up one time. The gene calls are TRBV18 and TRBJ1-1, with D possibly matching TRBD1 (6 bases). V gave up 0 bases and J gave up 4 bases, with 9 bases separating them. The CDR3 runs to 14 residues. Germline V gene lookup returns CDR1 KGHSH and CDR2 LQKENI. The CDR3 coding sequence is TGTGCCAGCTCACCACCAGGGGGAAGCACTGAAGCTTTCTTT. Translated, it gives CASSPPGGSTEAFF.

This sequence joins TRBV7-9 and TRBJ1-4; weak D call: TRBD1 (6 bases). V lost 5 bases and J lost 0, with 16 bases in between. The germline CDR1 and CDR2 sequences are SEHNR and FQNEAQ (reference sequence). CDR3 length: 17 residues. The CDR3 is CASSAPPGTTTNEKLFF. CDR3 DNA sequence: TGTGCCAGCAGCGCCCCGCCCGGGACAACAACTAATGAAAAACTGTTTTTT.

The chain couples TRBV24-1 to TRBJ1-1; D is possibly TRBD1 (5 bases). Germline-derived CDR1 and CDR2 are KGHDR and SFDVKD. V was clipped by 4 bases and J by 0 bases, with 14 bases between them. The CDR3 sequence is 16 residues long. For the CDR3, the DNA is TGTGCCACCAGTGAAGGGGTCAGAGTTATGAACACTGAAGCTTTCTTT. Residues: CATSEGVRVMNTEAFF.

This chain uses TRBV19 with TRBJ2-7, with D perhaps TRBD2 (5 bases). V was clipped by 7 bases and J by 3 bases, with 19 bases between them. CDR3 length equals 15 residues. CDR1 and CDR2 from the germline V gene are LNHDA and SQIVND (reference sequence). This CDR3 is CASTHRGAGFYEQYF. The CDR3 DNA reads TGTGCCAGTACCCACCGGGGTGCCGGGTTCTACGAGCAGTACTTC.

Only one count was recorded for this clone. The chain uses TRBV7-6 and TRBJ1-3, with 8 bases fitting TRBD1. J gave up 0 bases and V 3 bases, and 10 bases lay outside the gene matches. Germline CDR1 SGHVS, CDR2 FNYEAQ. The CDR3 is 18 amino acids. CDR3 sequence: CASSFQRDRSYSGNTIYF. DNA of the CDR3: TGTGCCAGCAGCTTCCAACGGGACAGGTCCTACTCTGGAAACACCATATATTTT.